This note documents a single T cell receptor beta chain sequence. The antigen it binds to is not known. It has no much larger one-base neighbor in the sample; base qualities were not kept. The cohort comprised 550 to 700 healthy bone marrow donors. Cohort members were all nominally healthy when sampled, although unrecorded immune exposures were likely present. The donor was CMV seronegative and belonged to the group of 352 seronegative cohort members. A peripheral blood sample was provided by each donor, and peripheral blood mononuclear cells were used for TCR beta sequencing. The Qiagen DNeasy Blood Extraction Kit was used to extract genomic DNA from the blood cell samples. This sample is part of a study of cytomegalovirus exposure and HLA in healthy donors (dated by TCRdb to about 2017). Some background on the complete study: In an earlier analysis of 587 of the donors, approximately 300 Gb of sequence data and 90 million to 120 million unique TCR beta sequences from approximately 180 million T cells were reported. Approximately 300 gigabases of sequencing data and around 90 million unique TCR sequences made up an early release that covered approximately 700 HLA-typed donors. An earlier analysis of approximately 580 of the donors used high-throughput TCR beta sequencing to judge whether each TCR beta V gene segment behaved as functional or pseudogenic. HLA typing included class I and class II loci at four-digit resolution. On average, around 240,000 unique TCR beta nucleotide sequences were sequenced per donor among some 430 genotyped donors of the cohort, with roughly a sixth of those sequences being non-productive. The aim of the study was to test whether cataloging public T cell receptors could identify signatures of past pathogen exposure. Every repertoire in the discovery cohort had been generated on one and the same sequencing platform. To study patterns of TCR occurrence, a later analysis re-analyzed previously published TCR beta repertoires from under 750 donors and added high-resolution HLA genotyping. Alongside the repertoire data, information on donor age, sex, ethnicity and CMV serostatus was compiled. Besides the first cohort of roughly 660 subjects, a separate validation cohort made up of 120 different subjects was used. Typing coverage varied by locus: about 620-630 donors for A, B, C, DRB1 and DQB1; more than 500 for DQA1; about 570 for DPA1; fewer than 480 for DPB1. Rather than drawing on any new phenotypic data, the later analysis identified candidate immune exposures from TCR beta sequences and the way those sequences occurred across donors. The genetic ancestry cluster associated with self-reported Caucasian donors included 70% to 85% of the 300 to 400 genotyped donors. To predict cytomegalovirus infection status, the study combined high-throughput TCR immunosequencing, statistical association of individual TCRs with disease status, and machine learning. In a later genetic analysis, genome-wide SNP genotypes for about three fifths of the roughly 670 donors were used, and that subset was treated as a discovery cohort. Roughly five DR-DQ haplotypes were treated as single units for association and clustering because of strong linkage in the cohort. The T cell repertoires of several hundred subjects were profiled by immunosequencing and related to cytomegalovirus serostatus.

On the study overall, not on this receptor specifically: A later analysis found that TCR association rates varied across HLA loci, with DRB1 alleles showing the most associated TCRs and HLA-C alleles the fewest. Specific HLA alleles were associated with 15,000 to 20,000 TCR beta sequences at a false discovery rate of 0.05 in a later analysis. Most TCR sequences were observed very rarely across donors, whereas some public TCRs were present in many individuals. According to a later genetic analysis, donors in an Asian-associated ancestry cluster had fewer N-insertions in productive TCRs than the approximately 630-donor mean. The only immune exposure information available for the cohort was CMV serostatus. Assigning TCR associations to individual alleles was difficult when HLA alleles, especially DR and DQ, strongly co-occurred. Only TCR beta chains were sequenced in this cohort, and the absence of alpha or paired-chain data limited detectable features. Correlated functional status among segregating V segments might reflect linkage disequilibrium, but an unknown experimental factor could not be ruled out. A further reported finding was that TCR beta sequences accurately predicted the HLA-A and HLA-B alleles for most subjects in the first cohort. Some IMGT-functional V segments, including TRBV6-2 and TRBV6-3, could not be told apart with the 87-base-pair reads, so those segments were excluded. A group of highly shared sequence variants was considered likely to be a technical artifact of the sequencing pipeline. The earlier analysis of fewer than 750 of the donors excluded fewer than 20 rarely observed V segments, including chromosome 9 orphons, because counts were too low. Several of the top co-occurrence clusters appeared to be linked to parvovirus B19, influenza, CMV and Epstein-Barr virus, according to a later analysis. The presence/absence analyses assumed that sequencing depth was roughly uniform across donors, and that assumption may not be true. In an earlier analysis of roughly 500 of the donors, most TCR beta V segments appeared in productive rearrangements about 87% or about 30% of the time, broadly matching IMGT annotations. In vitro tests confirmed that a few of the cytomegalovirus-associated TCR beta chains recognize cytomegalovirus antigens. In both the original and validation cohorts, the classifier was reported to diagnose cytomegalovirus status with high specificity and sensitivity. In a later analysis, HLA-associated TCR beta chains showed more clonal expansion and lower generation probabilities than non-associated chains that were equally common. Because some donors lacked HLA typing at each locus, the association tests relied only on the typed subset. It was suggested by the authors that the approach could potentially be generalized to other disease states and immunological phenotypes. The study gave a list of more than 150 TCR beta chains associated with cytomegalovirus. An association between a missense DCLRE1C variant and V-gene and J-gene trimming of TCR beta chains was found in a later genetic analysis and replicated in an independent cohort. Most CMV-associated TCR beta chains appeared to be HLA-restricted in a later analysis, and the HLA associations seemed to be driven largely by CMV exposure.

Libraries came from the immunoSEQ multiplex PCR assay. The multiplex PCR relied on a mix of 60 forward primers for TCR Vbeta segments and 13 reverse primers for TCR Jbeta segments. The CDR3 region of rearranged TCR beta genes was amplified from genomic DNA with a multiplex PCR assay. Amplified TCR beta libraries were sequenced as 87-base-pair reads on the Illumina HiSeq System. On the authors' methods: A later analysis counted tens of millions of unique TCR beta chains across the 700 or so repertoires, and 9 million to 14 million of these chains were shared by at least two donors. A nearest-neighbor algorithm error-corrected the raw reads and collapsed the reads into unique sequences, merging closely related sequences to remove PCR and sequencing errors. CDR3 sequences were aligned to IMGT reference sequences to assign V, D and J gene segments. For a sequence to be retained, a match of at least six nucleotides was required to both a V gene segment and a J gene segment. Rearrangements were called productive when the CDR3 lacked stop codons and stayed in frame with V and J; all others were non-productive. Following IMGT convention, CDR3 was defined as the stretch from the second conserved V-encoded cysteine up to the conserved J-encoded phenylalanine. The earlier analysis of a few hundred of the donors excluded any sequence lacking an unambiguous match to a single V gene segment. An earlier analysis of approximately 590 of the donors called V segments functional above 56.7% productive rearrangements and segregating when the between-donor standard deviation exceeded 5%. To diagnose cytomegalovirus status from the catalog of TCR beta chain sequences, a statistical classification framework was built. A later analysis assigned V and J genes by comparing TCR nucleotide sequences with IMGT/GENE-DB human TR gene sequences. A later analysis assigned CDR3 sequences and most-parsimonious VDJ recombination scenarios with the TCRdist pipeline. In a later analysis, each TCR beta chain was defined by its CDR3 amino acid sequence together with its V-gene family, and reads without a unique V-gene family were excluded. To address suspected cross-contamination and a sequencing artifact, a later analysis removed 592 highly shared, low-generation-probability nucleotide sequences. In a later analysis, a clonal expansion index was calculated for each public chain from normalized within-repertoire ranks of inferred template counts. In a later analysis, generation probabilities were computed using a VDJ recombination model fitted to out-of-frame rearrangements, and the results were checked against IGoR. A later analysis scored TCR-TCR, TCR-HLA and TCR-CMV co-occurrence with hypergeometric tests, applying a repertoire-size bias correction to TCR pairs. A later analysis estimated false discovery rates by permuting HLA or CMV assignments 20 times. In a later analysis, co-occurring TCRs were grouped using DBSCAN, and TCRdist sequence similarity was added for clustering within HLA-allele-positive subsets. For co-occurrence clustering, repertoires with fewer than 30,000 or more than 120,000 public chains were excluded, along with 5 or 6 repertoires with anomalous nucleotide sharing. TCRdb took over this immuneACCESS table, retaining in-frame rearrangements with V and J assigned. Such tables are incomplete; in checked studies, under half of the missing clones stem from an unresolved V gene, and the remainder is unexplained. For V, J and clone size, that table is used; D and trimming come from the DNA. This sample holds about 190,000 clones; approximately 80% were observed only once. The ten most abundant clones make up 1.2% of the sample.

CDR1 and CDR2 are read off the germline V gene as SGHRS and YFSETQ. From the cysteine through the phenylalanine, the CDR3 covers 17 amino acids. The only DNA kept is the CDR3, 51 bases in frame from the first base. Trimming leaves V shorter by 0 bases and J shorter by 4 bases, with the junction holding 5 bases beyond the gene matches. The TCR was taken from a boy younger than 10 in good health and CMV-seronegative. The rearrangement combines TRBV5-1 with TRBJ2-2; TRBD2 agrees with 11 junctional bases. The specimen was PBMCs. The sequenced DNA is TGCGCCAGCAGCTTGGGACTAGCGGGATTGGGCACCGGGGAGCTGTTTTTT. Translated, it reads CASSLGLAGLGTGELFF.